What follows are 19 T cell receptor beta chains derived from one specimen sequenced in a study of graft-versus-host responses after intestinal transplantation. Clones were read by immunoSEQ multiplex PCR, and TCRdb kept only the in-frame ones, dropping some. The profile shows 75,000 to 95,000 clones, roughly 91% of them singletons. These receptors have no known antigen. Specimen: unstimulated CD8+ T cells sorted from spleen or lymph node cells, collected before intestinal transplant. The receptors shown here come from a human donor who received an intestinal transplant.

The chain combines TRBV19 with TRBJ2-7; 7 bases line up with TRBD2. Germline V CDR1 and CDR2: LNHDA, SQIVND (reference sequence). The CDR3 contains 14 residues. V lost 5 bases, J lost 0 bases, and 4 bases stayed unmatched. The CDR3 region has the DNA TGTGCCAGTAGTTTGGCGGGGGTCTCCTACGAGCAGTACTTC. This gives the protein CASSLAGVSYEQYF.

The chain carries TRBV4-1 and TRBJ1-1; a weak D match, TRBD1 (6 bases). Trimming removed 3 bases at V and 6 bases at J, with 20 bases between. Germline CDR1 MGHRA, CDR2 YSYEKL. This CDR3 has 16 residues. The CDR3 sequence: CASSHRAGEERAEAFF. DNA of the CDR3: TGCGCCAGCAGCCATCGGGCAGGGGAAGAAAGAGCTGAAGCTTTCTTT.

The chain combines TRBV4-3 with TRBJ2-3, with 14 bases aligning to TRBD2. The CDR3 is made up of 20 amino acids. After removal of 1 base from V and 0 bases from J, the junction contained 9 bases not matched to a gene. Germline V gene data show CDR1 as LGHNA and CDR2 as YSLEER. The CDR3: CASSQGPGLAGGLSTDTQYF. The CDR3 DNA is TGCGCCAGCAGCCAAGGTCCCGGACTAGCGGGGGGCCTTAGCACAGATACGCAGTATTTT.

This clone occurred a few times. This CDR3 is CATLTAAGTRYTEAFF. The CDR3 DNA is TGTGCAACACTAACAGCTGCGGGGACGAGATATACTGAAGCTTTCTTT. The chain combines TRBV6-6 with TRBJ1-1, with a possible D match to TRBD1 (5 bases). CDR3 length: 16 residues. CDR1 is MNHNY and CDR2 is SVGAGI in the germline V gene (reference sequence).

The chain carries TRBV10-3 and TRBJ1-6; 10 nucleotides agree with TRBD1. The V gene end was trimmed by 6 bases and the J gene end by 8 bases; junction bases not matched to a gene: 7. CDR1 is ENHRY, CDR2 SYGVKD, per germline. The CDR3 extends over 15 amino acids. In nucleotides, the CDR3 is TGTGCCATCAGAAAGGGACAGGGGAGAGATTCACCCCTCCACTTT. As protein: CAIRKGQGRDSPLHF.

In its sample, this clone was seen a few times. This sample includes further DNA sequences coding for the same CDR3. V usage is TRBV27 and J usage is TRBJ1-5; 10 bases align to TRBD1. V lost 2 bases to trimming and J lost 2 bases; unmatched junction nucleotides: 0. CDR3 length equals 15 residues. Germline assignment: CDR1 MNHEY and CDR2 SMNVEV (reference sequence). CDR3 bases: TGTGCCAGCAGTTTAGGGACAGGGGGCAATCAGCCCCAGCATTTT. Translating it yields CASSLGTGGNQPQHF.

V usage is TRBV5-1 and J usage is TRBJ2-1, with D unclear. V gave up 0 bases and J gave up 6 bases, with 16 bases separating them. Per the germline V gene, CDR1 is SGHRS and CDR2 is YFSETQ. CDR3 length equals 16 residues. The CDR3 region is CASSLESRLVGNEQFF. The CDR3 DNA reads as TGCGCCAGCAGCTTGGAAAGCCGGCTAGTCGGCAATGAGCAGTTCTTC.

The V and J genes are TRBV9 and TRBJ1-4; TRBD1 matches at 9 bases. This CDR3 comprises 17 residues. V shed 1 base, J shed 8 bases, and the junction held 12 bases outside the gene matches. Germline values: CDR1 SGDLS, CDR2 YYNGEE. The CDR3 is CASSVHSQGAPGEKLFF. CDR3 nucleotides: TGTGCCAGCAGCGTACATTCACAGGGGGCGCCCGGAGAAAAACTGTTTTTT.

This chain links TRBV18 with TRBJ2-3; a weak D match, TRBD2 (5 bases). Trimming removed 8 bases from V and 10 bases from J, with 16 bases in between. Germline V gene data show CDR1 as KGHSH and CDR2 as LQKENI. The CDR3 contains 12 residues. The CDR3 loop reads CASPLTAGAQYF. In nucleotides, the CDR3 is TGTGCCAGCCCGTTGACGGCGGGTGCGCAGTATTTT.

This clone was picked up one time. V is TRBV7-9 and J is TRBJ1-2; 10 bases line up with TRBD1. The J segment lost 5 bases and the V segment lost 5 bases, leaving 5 bases of the junction unmatched. CDR1 and CDR2 from the germline V gene are SEHNR and FQNEAQ (reference sequence). This CDR3 is built from 14 residues. CDR3 amino acids: CASSGWDRGYGYTF. The CDR3 region has the DNA TGTGCCAGCAGCGGATGGGACAGGGGATATGGCTACACCTTC.

This chain links TRBV27 with TRBJ2-3; no reliable D call. CDR3 size: 11 residues. Germline loops: CDR1 MNHEY, CDR2 SMNVEV (reference sequence). Between the trimmed V and J ends, which lost 6 bases and 9 bases, there was a span of 10 bases. The CDR3 spells CASSSTWTQYF. DNA of the CDR3: TGTGCCAGCAGCTCCACATGGACGCAGTATTTT.

This chain joins TRBV15 and TRBJ1-2; tentative D call: TRBD1 (5 bases). The CDR3 has 14 amino acids. Trimming shortened V by 0 bases and J by 7 bases, and 12 bases separated the two germline ends. Germline lookup yields CDR1 LNHNV and CDR2 YYDKDF (reference sequence). This CDR3 reads CATSRDLGPGGYTF. The CDR3 region has the DNA TGTGCCACCAGCAGAGATCTGGGGCCAGGTGGCTACACCTTC.

The rearrangement uses TRBV5-4 and TRBJ1-2; D unclear. CDR3 length: 13 residues. The germline V and J ends were trimmed by 0 bases and 3 bases, with 6 bases remaining between them. Germline V CDR1 and CDR2: SGHNT, YYREEE (reference sequence). The CDR3 DNA reads TGTGCCAGCAGCTTGGACCAGGACTATGGCTACACCTTC. Amino acids: CASSLDQDYGYTF.

The chain uses TRBV4-3 and TRBJ1-2; a weak D match, TRBD1 (6 bases). With 4 bases removed from V and 0 bases from J, the gap between germline ends came to 9 bases. The CDR3 extends over 14 amino acids. Germline CDR1 reads LGHNA; CDR2 reads YSLEER. CDR3 protein: CASSPDSSNYGYTF. Written as DNA, the CDR3 is TGCGCCAGCAGCCCGGACAGTTCTAACTATGGCTACACCTTC.

This chain links TRBV5-6 with TRBJ2-7, with D possibly TRBD2 on 5 matching bases. This CDR3 comprises 13 residues. V was trimmed by 4 bases and J by 6 bases, leaving 14 bases between them. Germline V CDR1 and CDR2: SGHDT, YYEEEE. The CDR3 sequence: CASSPAGGSEQYF. CDR3 DNA sequence: TGTGCCAGCAGCCCTGCGGGCGGGTCCGAGCAGTACTTC.

The CDR3 DNA follows: TGCAGCGCGCTGGACGGGAAAACCTACGAGCAGTACTTC. It codes for CSALDGKTYEQYF. The chain links TRBV29-1 to TRBJ2-7; a weak D match, TRBD2 (5 bases). CDR1 and CDR2 from the germline V gene are SQVTM and ANQGSEA. Between the trimmed V and J ends, which lost 7 bases and 2 bases, there was a span of 15 bases. The CDR3 covers 13 residues.

V and J are TRBV7-9 and TRBJ1-2; D remains unclear. V lost 3 bases and J lost 2, with 4 bases in between. The CDR3 sequence is 12 residues long. Germline V gene data show CDR1 as SEHNR and CDR2 as FQNEAQ (reference sequence). The CDR3 nucleotides are TGTGCCAGCAGCTTTCTCAACTATGGCTACACCTTC. Protein product: CASSFLNYGYTF. The full variable domain, rest sourced from reference TRBV7-9 and TRBJ1-2, is DTGVSQNPRHKITKRGQNVTFRCDPISEHNRLYWYRQTLGQGPEFLTYFQNEAQLEKSRLLSDRFSAERPKGSFSTLEIQRTEQGDSAMYLCASSFLNYGYTFGSGTRLTVV.

V gene TRBV6-5 combines with J gene TRBJ2-7; D is uncertain. Germline V lookup: CDR1 MNHEY, CDR2 SVGAGI. CDR3 size: 15 residues. The V end was cut by 2 bases, the J end by 3 bases, with 14 bases between. The CDR3 region has the DNA TGTGCCAGCAGTTACCGCACGGGTCTGGTCTACGAGCAGTACTTC. This codes for CASSYRTGLVYEQYF.

This clone has just one count. V gene TRBV4-1 combines with J gene TRBJ2-3; no firm D call. Trimming took off 0 bases at V and 4 bases at J, with 11 bases between the two ends. The CDR3 extends over 15 amino acids. Germline-derived CDR1 and CDR2 are MGHRA and YSYEKL. DNA for the CDR3: TGCGCCAGCAGCCAAGATATCGCCCGGGCAGATACGCAGTATTTT. Amino acids: CASSQDIARADTQYF.